The present TCR beta chain was sequenced within a study of CD8+ T cells in alopecia areata. At the level of the study: Those patients who were treated received oral tofacitinib, which was given at 5 to 10 mg twice daily for moderate-to-severe alopecia areata.

Sequencing relied on a cDNA template that was reverse transcribed from extracted RNA. Assay used: immunoSEQ multiplex PCR; TCRdb lists only in-frame clones, some missing. The sample lists approximately 210,000 clones; 66% were seen once. This clone has a single count. Its target is not known. This sample's treatment: oral pan-JAK inhibitor, 5-10 mg twice daily. Peripheral blood and lesional scalp punch biopsies came from alopecia areata patients. Notes on the study in general: The link between baseline CD8+ expansion and response remains uncertain with one nonresponder. Scalp data also include sequences from resident alphabeta T cells of normal skin.

Trimming stripped 2 bases from V and 6 bases from J, with 11 bases between. The germline CDR1 and CDR2 sequences are MGHDK and SYGVNS. This CDR3 has 14 residues. Sequencing used CD4+ T cells sorted from blood, obtained at approximately week 44, from a patient treated with tofacitinib. The chain couples TRBV25-1 to TRBJ1-5, with a tentative D call TRBD1 (5 bases). The receptor's source is a human donor with alopecia areata. CDR3 DNA sequence: TGTGCCAGCAGTGAAACAGGTGTAGCTCAGCCCCAGCATTTT. This sequence encodes CASSETGVAQPQHF. The full variable domain, its missing parts supplied by reference TRBV25-1 and TRBJ1-5, is EADIYQTPRYLVIGTGKKITLECSQTMGHDKMYWYQQDPGMELHLIHYSYGVNSTEKGDLSSESTVSRIRTEHFPLTLESARPSHTSQYLCASSETGVAQPQHFGDGTRLSIL.